Below are 2 T cell receptor beta chains sequenced from a single sample in a study of a mutant IDH1 vaccine in newly diagnosed glioma. No antigen has been assigned to these receptors. Time point given: week 35, safety follow-up. Each vaccine dose was 300 ug of mutant IDH1 20-mer peptide, with topical imiquimod. Generated by immunoSEQ multiplex PCR, the TCRdb table keeps only in-frame clones and is missing some. The sample yields roughly 60,000 clones, roughly 76% seen once. The specimen comprised PBMCs, sampled from a glioma patient whose treatment included an IDH1 peptide vaccine. The receptors derive from a man aged 35 to 55 with glioma.

The V gene is TRBV5-4, the J gene TRBJ2-3, with D unresolved. The germline V gene has CDR1 SGHNT and CDR2 YYREEE (reference sequence). This CDR3 spans 12 amino acids. Trimming left V 3 bases short and J 2 bases short, with 4 bases between. The chain's CDR3 is CASSSYTDTQYF. The CDR3 DNA reads as TGTGCCAGCAGCTCTTACACAGATACGCAGTATTTT. Using reference TRBV5-4 and TRBJ2-3 for the parts outside the CDR3, the full variable domain is ETGVTQSPTHLIKTRGQQVTLRCSSQSGHNTVSWYQQALGQGPQFIFQYYREEENGRGNFPPRFSGLQFPNYSSELNVNALELDDSALYLCASSSYTDTQYFGPGTRLTVL.

This chain uses TRBV5-4 with TRBJ2-3; 8 bases agree with TRBD2. CDR3 length: 16 residues. Germline trimming cut 4 bases from V and 5 bases from J; bases unmatched to any gene: 12. CDR1 and CDR2 (germline): SGHNT, YYREEE (reference sequence). The CDR3 DNA reads TGTGCCAGCAGCGCTCAACTAGCGGCTCGCGGAGATACGCAGTATTTT. It encodes CASSAQLAARGDTQYF.